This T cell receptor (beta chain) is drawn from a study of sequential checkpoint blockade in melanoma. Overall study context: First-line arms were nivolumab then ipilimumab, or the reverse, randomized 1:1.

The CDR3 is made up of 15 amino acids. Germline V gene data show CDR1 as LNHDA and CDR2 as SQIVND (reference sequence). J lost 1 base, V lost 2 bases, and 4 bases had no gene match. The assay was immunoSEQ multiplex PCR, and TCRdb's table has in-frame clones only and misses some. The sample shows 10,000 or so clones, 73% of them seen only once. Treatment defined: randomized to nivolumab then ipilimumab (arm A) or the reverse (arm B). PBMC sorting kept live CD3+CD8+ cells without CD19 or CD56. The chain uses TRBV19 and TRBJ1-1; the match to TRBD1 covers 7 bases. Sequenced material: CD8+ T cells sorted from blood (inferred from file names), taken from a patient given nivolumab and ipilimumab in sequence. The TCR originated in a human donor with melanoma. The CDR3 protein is CASSIRGQPNTEAFF. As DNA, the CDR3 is TGTGCCAGTAGTATAAGGGGACAGCCGAACACTGAAGCTTTCTTT.